The source of this T cell receptor (beta chain) is a study of early T cells in non-severe SARS-CoV-2 infection. At the level of the study: Alpha and beta chains were unpaired, from unsorted whole-blood bulk RNA. Points from the study as a whole: Anti-spike CD8 responses were favored by VDJdb matching, which missed private and CD4 specificities.

Attachment of unique molecular identifiers was made to individual cDNA molecules. Each CDR3 protein is one row after TCRdb ran MiXCR on the 5' RACE reads. The table includes 20,000 to 25,000 distinct CDR3 sequences, about 5% detected once. This clonotype was observed many times. Its target is not known. Germline values: CDR1 LGHNA, CDR2 YNFKEQ. V lost 0 bases and J 0 bases, leaving 20 bases between the germline ends. The length of the CDR3 is 19 residues. The sequence was obtained from an adult who was a healthcare worker with PCR-confirmed SARS-CoV-2 infection or an uninfected control (not recorded which). The sample comprised whole blood. This chain joins TRBV4-2 and TRBJ1-1; D is uncertain. In DNA, the CDR3 is TGTGCCAGCAGCCAAGATGAGTCGGTAGCAGGTAACATGAACACTGAAGCTTTCTTT. This gives the protein CASSQDESVAGNMNTEAFF.